A single sample is the source of the 6 T cell receptor beta chains below, sequenced in a study of cytomegalovirus exposure and HLA in healthy donors. The PCR had 60 Vbeta and 13 Jbeta primers. Here immunoSEQ multiplex PCR was the method, and the copy in TCRdb shows in-frame clones only, minus some. This table holds over 150,000 clones, roughly 71% found once. What was sequenced was PBMCs. The receptors originated from a male donor in good health and CMV-seropositive.

The rearrangement uses TRBV6-5 and TRBJ2-5; D possibly corresponds to TRBD1 (6 bases). Germline-derived CDR1 and CDR2 are MNHEY and SVGAGI. This CDR3 contains 15 residues. The germline V and J ends were trimmed by 6 bases and 0 bases, with 14 bases remaining between them. CDR3 amino acids: CASRGPGTNQETQYF. CDR3 in DNA: TGTGCCAGCAGGGGACCCGGGACAAACCAAGAGACCCAGTACTTC.

The rearrangement links TRBV30 to TRBJ2-3, with 9 nucleotides matching TRBD1. CDR3 length: 14 residues. CDR1 GTSNPN and CDR2 SVGIG come from the germline V gene (reference sequence). V shed 5 bases and J 3 bases; nucleotides not matched to a gene: 6. In DNA form, the CDR3 reads TGTGCCTGGGCGGTGGGACAGGGTACAGATACGCAGTATTTT. It yields the protein CAWAVGQGTDTQYF.

This clone was picked up a small number of times. The chain has TRBV6-5 and TRBJ1-1, with D unresolved. V was cut by 7 bases and J by 1 base, with 4 bases left in between. The CDR3 is 11 residues long. Germline V gives CDR1 MNHEY, CDR2 SVGAGI. The chain's CDR3 is CASNRNTEAFF. CDR3 nucleotides: TGTGCCAGCAATCGGAACACTGAAGCTTTCTTT.

The chain is built from TRBV6-4 and TRBJ2-7; TRBD1 agrees at 7 bases. The CDR3 has 15 amino acids. Germline CDR1 reads MRHNA; CDR2 reads SNTAGT. The junction had 8 bases not matched to a gene; V was cut back by 3 bases and J by 3 bases. CDR3 loop: CASSEHEGAGYEQYF. The CDR3 nucleotides read TGTGCCAGCAGTGAACATGAGGGGGCGGGCTACGAGCAGTACTTC.

The J gene is TRBJ1-6, the V gene TRBV11-2, with D hard to call. The CDR3 spans 16 residues. Germline values: CDR1 SGHAT, CDR2 FQNNGV. Trimming shortened V by 5 bases and J by 3 bases, and 14 bases separated the two germline ends. CDR3 sequence (DNA): TGTGCCAGCAGCGCAGCGGTCAAGGGCTATAATTCACCCCTCCACTTT. Translation: CASSAAVKGYNSPLHF.

The rearrangement uses TRBV19 and TRBJ2-7; 8 positions agree with TRBD2. CDR1 is LNHDA and CDR2 is SQIVND in the germline V gene (reference sequence). The length of the CDR3 is 15 residues. Losses at the gene ends were 3 bases for V and 4 bases for J; bases not matched to a gene: 8. DNA of the CDR3: TGTGCCAGTAGTATCGGACTAGCAGTTGGTTACGAGCAGTACTTC. Translated: CASSIGLAVGYEQYF.